This entry concerns a single T cell receptor beta chain. This clone has just a few counts. Its antigen is still unknown. Base quality data are lacking; no much larger clone is found one base away. This sample is drawn from a study of cytomegalovirus exposure and HLA in healthy donors (dated by TCRdb to the late 2010s). Looking at the study overall: According to a later analysis, one platform produced both the approximately 110 validation repertoires and the 666 repertoires of the first cohort. To predict cytomegalovirus infection status, the study combined high-throughput TCR immunosequencing, statistical association of individual TCRs with disease status, and machine learning. The aim of the study was to test whether cataloging public T cell receptors could identify signatures of past pathogen exposure. Besides the first cohort of about 730 subjects, a separate validation cohort made up of roughly 130 different subjects was used.

CDR1 MNHEY and CDR2 SVGAGI are derived from the germline V gene. Trimming takes 4 bases from V and 0 bases from J, and the germline ends sit 10 bases apart. The CDR3, from cysteine to phenylalanine, totals 15 residues. Of all the DNA, just the CDR3 is kept, 45 bases in frame from base 1. The study at large found these results: Across donors, most TCR sequences were observed very rarely, whereas some public TCRs were present in many individuals. In both the original and validation cohorts, the classifier was reported to diagnose cytomegalovirus status with high specificity and sensitivity. Subsequent analysis determined that TCRs grouped into clusters in the first cohort also showed a tendency toward co-occurrence across the 120 or so validation repertoires, and approximately 94% of cluster scores exceeded 0. A total of around 150 TCR beta chains were listed by the study as associated with cytomegalovirus. The authors suggested that the approach could potentially be generalized to other disease states and immunological phenotypes. The validation cohort had no HLA typing available for a later analysis, so co-occurrence within that cohort was assessed over all 130 or so repertoires. In vitro tests confirmed that a few of the cytomegalovirus-associated TCR beta chains recognize cytomegalovirus antigens.

The library was generated by the immunoSEQ multiplex PCR assay. The original methods were these. To diagnose cytomegalovirus status from the catalog of TCR beta chain sequences, a statistical classification framework was built. The table was pulled from immuneACCESS by TCRdb, which kept in-frame rearrangements only. Such tables lose some clones; where checked, under half of the loss comes from unresolved V genes, and the rest has no known cause. That table gives V, J and clone size, and the DNA gave D and trimming. In all, the sample holds fewer than 200,000 clones, and 86% of those were seen once. Clones ranked in the top ten supply more than 5.5% of the sample. Separate from the roughly 630-subject first cohort, the validation cohort of more than 90 subjects was the group to which the donors belonged.

Sequenced material: PBMCs. This TCR derives from a man aged 25 to 40 in good health and CMV-seropositive. The V and J segments used are TRBV6-5 and TRBJ2-1; TRBD1 might be the D gene, on 6 matching bases. CDR3 reads: CASSLDSSSYNEQFF. The nucleotide sequence reads as follows: TGTGCCAGCAGTTTGGACAGCAGCTCCTACAATGAGCAGTTCTTC.